This T cell receptor (beta chain) was found in a study of graft-versus-host responses after intestinal transplantation. Overall study context: Multivisceral, liver-intestinal, or isolated intestinal grafts went to recipients.

Sequencing was performed with immunoSEQ multiplex PCR; in TCRdb, only in-frame clones are kept and a portion is missing. This sample carries tens of thousands of clones, roughly 95% of them seen once, and the ten largest clones take about 0.22%. As for this clone: What it binds is unknown.

The CDR3 extends over 14 amino acids. Germline loops: CDR1 SGHRS, CDR2 YFSETQ. Trimming cost V 0 bases and J 5 bases, with 12 bases left between them. The sequencing used unstimulated CD4+ T cells sorted from spleen or lymph node cells, collected before transplant. The chain joins TRBV5-1 to TRBJ2-7; D not resolved. This TCR was sampled from a human donor who was the organ donor for an intestinal transplant. CDR3 loop: CASSLEVGPNEQYF. For the CDR3, the DNA is TGCGCCAGCAGCTTGGAGGTAGGACCCAACGAGCAGTACTTC.